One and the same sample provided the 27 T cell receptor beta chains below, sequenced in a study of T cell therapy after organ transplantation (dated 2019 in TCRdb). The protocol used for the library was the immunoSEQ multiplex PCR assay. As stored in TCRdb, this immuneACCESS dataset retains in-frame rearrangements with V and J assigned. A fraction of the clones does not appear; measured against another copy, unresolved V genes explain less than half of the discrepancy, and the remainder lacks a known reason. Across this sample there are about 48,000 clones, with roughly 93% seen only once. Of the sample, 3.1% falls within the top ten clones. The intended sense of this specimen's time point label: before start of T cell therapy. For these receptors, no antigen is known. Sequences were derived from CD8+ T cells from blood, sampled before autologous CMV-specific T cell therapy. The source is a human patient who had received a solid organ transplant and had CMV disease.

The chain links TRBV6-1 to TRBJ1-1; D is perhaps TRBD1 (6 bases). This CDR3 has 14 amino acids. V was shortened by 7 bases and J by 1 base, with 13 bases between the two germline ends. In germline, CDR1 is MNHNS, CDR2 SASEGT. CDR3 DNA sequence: TGTGCCAGCACCCCGGGACACCCGAACACTGAAGCTTTCTTT. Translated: CASTPGHPNTEAFF.

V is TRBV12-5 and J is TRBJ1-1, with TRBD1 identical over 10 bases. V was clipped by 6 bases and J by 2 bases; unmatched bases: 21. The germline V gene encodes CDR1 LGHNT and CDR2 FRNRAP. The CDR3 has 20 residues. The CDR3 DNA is TGTGCTAGTGGACCTTTACTCGGACAGGGGGATTCCCGGCTAAACACTGAAGCTTTCTTT. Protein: CASGPLLGQGDSRLNTEAFF.

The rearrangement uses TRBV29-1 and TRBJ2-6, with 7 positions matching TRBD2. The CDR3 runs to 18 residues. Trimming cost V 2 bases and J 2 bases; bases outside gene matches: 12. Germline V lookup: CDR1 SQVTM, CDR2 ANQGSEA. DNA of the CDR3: TGCAGCGTTGAAATGCGGCGTGGGAGGGGACCTGGGGCCAACGTCCTGACTTTC. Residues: CSVEMRRGRGPGANVLTF.

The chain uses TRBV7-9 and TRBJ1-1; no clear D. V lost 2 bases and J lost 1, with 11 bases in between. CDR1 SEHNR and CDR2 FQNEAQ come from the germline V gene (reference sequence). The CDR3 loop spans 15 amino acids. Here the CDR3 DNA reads TGTGCCAGCAGCTTACGACCTTCGGGGAACACTGAAGCTTTCTTT. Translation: CASSLRPSGNTEAFF.

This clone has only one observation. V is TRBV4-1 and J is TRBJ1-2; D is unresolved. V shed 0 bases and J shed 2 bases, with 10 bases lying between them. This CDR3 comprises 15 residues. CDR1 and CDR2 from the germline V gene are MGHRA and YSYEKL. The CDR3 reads CASSQDREENYGYTF. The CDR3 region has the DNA TGCGCCAGCAGCCAAGATCGGGAGGAGAACTATGGCTACACCTTC.

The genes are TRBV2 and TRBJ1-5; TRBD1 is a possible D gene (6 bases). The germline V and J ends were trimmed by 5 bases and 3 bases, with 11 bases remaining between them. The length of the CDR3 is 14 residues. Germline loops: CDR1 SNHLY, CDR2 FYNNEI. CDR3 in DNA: TGTGCCAGCAGTCGCACAGGGCTCAATCAGCCCCAGCATTTT. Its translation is CASSRTGLNQPQHF. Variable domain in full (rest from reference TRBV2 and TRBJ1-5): EPEVTQTPSHQVTQMGQEVILRCVPISNHLYFYWYRQILGQKVEFLVSFYNNEISEKSEIFDDQFSVERPDGSNFTLKIRSTKLEDSAMYFCASSRTGLNQPQHFGDGTRLSIL.

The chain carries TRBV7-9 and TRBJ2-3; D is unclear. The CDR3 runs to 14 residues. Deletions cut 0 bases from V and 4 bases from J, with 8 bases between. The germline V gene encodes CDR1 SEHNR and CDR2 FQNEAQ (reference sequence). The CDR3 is CASSLANPADTQYF. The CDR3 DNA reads TGTGCCAGCAGCTTAGCCAACCCGGCAGATACGCAGTATTTT.

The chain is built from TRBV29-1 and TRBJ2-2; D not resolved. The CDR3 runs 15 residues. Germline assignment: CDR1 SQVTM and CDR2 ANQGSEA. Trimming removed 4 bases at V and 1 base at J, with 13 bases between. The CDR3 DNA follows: TGCAGCGTTGGAGGATGGAGCTGGAACACCGGGGAGCTGTTTTTT. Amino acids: CSVGGWSWNTGELFF.

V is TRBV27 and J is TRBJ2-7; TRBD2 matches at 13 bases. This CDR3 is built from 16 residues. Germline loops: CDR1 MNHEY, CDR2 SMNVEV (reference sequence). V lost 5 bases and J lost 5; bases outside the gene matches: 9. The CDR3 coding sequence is TGTGCCAGCAGTCACTTCGGACTAGCGGGAGTGGACGAGCAGTACTTC. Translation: CASSHFGLAGVDEQYF.

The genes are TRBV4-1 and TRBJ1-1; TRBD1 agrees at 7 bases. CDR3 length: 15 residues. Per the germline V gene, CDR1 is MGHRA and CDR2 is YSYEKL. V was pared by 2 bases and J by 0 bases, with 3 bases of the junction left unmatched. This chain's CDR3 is CASSQSTGVNTEAFF. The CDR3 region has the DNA TGCGCCAGCAGCCAAAGCACAGGGGTGAACACTGAAGCTTTCTTT.

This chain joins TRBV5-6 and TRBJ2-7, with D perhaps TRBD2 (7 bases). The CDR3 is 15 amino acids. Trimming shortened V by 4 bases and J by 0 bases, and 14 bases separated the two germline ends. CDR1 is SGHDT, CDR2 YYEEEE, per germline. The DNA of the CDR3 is TGTGCCAGCAGCACGGGGGGCTCTTTCTCCTACGAGCAGTACTTC. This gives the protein CASSTGGSFSYEQYF.

The CDR3 loop is CASSLGGYGELFF. DNA of the CDR3: TGTGCCAGCAGCTTAGGAGGGTACGGGGAGCTGTTTTTT. V is TRBV7-6 and J is TRBJ2-2, with a tentative D call TRBD2 (5 bases). V was cut by 1 base and J by 7 bases, with 7 bases left in between. CDR1 is SGHVS and CDR2 is FNYEAQ in the germline V gene. This CDR3 is 13 amino acids long.

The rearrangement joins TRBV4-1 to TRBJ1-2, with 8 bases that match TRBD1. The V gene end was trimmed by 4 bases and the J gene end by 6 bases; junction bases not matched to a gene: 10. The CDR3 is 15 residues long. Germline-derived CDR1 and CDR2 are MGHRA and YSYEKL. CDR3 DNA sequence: TGCGCCAGCAGCCTAACTACCGGGACAGGAGATGGCTACACCTTC. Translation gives CASSLTTGTGDGYTF.

The CDR3 sequence is CATSSRDSSYEQYF. The CDR3 coding sequence is TGTGCCACCAGCAGCCGGGACAGTTCCTACGAGCAGTACTTC. This rearrangement joins TRBV15 to TRBJ2-7; 7 bases are a match to TRBD1. The CDR3 has 14 amino acids. Germline CDR1 LNHNV, CDR2 YYDKDF (reference sequence). V was pared by 3 bases and J by 1 base, with 3 bases of the junction left unmatched.

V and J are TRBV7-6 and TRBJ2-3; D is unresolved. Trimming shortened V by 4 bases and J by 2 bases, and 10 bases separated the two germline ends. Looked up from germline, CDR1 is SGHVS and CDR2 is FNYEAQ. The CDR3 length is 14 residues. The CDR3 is CASSSPPYTDTQYF. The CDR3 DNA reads TGTGCCAGCAGCTCCCCTCCCTACACAGATACGCAGTATTTT.

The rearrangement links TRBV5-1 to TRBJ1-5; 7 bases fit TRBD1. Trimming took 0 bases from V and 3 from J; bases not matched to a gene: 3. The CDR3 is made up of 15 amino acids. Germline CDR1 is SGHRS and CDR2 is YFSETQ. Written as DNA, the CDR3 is TGCGCCAGCAGCTTGGTGGGACAGTTCAATCAGCCCCAGCATTTT. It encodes CASSLVGQFNQPQHF.

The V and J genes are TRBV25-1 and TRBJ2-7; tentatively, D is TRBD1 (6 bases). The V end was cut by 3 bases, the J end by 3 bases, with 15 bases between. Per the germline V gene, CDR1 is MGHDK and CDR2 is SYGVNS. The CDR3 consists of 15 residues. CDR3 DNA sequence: TGTGCCAGCAGTGACGCAGGACAGCCACACTACGAGCAGTACTTC. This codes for CASSDAGQPHYEQYF.

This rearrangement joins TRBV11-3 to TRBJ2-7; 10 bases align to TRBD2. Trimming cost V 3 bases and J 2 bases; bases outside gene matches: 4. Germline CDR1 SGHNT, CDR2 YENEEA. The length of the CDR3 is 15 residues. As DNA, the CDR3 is TGTGCCAGCAGCTTGGCCGGGACTAGCGCCTACGAGCAGTACTTC. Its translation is CASSLAGTSAYEQYF. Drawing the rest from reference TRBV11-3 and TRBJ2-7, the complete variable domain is EAGVVQSPRYKIIEKKQPVAFWCNPISGHNTLYWYLQNLGQGPELLIRYENEEAVDDSQLPKDRFSAERLKGVDSTLKIQPAELGDSAVYLCASSLAGTSAYEQYFGPGTRLTVT.

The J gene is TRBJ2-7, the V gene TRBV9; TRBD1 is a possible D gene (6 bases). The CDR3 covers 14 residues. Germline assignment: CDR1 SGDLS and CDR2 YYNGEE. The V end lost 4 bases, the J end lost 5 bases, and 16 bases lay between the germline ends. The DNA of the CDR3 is TGTGCCAGCAGCCCCCGCGCACAGGGAAACGAGCAGTACTTC. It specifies CASSPRAQGNEQYF. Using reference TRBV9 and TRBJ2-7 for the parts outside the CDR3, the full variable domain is DSGVTQTPKHLITATGQRVTLRCSPRSGDLSVYWYQQSLDQGLQFLIQYYNGEERAKGNILERFSAQQFPDLHSELNLSSLELGDSALYFCASSPRAQGNEQYFGPGTRLTVT.

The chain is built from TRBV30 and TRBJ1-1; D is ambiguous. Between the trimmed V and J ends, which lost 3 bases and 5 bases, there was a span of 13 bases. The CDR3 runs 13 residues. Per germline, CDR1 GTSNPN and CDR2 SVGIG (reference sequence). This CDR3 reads CAWRPGPGTEAFF. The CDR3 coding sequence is TGTGCCTGGAGACCGGGTCCGGGTACTGAAGCTTTCTTT.

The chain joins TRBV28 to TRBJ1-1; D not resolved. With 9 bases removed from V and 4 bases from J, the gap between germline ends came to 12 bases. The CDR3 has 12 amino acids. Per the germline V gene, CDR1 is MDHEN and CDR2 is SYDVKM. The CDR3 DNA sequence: TGTGCCAGTCAACAGTTCAGCACTGAAGCTTTCTTT. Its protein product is CASQQFSTEAFF.

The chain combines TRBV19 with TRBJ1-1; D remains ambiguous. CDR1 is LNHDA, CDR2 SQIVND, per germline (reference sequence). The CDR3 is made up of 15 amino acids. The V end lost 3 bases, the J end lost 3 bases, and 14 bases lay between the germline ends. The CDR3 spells CASSIVGSSDTEAFF. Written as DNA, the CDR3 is TGTGCCAGTAGTATTGTGGGCAGTAGCGACACTGAAGCTTTCTTT.

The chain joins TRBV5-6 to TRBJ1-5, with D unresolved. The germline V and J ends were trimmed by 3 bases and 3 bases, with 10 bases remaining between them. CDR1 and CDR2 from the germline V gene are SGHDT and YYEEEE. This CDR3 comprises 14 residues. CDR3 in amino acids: CASSSGINNQPQHF. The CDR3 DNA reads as TGTGCCAGCAGCTCCGGGATCAACAATCAGCCCCAGCATTTT.

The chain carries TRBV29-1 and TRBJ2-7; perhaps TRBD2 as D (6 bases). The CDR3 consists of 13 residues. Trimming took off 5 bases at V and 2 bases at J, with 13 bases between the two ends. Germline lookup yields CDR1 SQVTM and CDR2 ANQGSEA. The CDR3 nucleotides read TGCAGCGTTCTCCGGGAGACAACCTACGAGCAGTACTTC. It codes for CSVLRETTYEQYF.

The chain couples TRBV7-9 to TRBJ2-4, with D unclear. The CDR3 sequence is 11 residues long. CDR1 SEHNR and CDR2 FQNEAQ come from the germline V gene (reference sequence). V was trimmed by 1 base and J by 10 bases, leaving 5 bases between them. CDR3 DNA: TGTGCCAGCAGCTTAGAGGCGATTCAGTACTTC. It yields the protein CASSLEAIQYF.

CDR3 in amino acids: CASIGLTYEQYF. CDR3 nucleotide sequence: TGTGCCAGCATCGGACTTACCTACGAGCAGTACTTC. The chain is built from TRBV2 and TRBJ2-7, with D perhaps TRBD2 (5 bases). CDR3 size: 12 residues. V gave up 7 bases and J gave up 2 bases, with 9 bases separating them. From germline, CDR1 is SNHLY and CDR2 FYNNEI.

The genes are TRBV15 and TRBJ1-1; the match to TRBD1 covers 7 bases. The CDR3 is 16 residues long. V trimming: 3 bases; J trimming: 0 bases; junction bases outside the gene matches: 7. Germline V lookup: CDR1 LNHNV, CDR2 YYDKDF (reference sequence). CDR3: CATSRETGIMNTEAFF. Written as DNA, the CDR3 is TGTGCCACCAGCAGGGAGACAGGGATCATGAACACTGAAGCTTTCTTT. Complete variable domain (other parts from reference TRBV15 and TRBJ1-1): DAMVIQNPRYQVTQFGKPVTLSCSQTLNHNVMYWYQQKSSQAPKLLFHYYDKDFNNEADTPDNFQSRRPNTSFCFLDIRSPGLGDTAMYLCATSRETGIMNTEAFFGQGTRLTVV.